Included here is one T cell receptor (beta chain) sequence, with context. The PCR contained 60 Vbeta and 13 Jbeta primers. Some clones are missing from TCRdb's copy, which holds only in-frame ones; the method was immunoSEQ multiplex PCR. This sample yields 85,000 to 100,000 clones, of which roughly three fifths are seen a single time; about 5.9% belongs to the top ten. This CDR3 contains 13 residues. Germline-derived CDR1 and CDR2 are SGHAT and FQDESV (reference sequence). V lost 5 bases to trimming and J lost 11 bases; unmatched junction nucleotides: 10. The source of the sample is a study of cytomegalovirus exposure and HLA in healthy donors.

The sample was PBMCs. The rearrangement links TRBV11-1 to TRBJ1-1; 8 bases align to TRBD1. The sequence came from a woman in her thirties in good health and CMV-seronegative. CDR3 protein: CASSRRQGPLAFF. The DNA for the CDR3 is TGTGCCAGCAGCCGAAGACAGGGGCCTCTCGCTTTCTTT.